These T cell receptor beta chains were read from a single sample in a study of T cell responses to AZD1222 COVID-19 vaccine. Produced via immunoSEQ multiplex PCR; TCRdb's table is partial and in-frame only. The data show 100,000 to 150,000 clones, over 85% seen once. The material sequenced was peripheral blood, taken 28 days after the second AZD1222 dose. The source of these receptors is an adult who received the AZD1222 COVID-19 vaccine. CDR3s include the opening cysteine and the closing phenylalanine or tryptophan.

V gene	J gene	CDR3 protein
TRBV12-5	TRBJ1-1	CASGFGGNSEAFF
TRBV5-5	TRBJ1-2	CASSWRQGDGGYGYTF
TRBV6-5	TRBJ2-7	CASSRDYEQYF
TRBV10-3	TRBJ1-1	CAIRQGDTEAFF
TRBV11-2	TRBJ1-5	CASSPGPGRNQPQHF
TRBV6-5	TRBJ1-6	CASNPQPNSPLHF
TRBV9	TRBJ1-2	CASSVDTGGSYGYTF
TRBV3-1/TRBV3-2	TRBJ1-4	CASSTGTPGGKLFF
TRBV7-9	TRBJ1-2	CASSLGGNYGYTF
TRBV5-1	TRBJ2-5	CASSPGSSGETQYF
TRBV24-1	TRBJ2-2	CATTKLWGGDTGELFF
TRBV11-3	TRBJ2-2	CASSLLRGANGELFF
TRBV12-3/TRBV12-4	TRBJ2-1	CASSFSGHNEQFF
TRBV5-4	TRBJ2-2	CASSLSGTTSGELFF
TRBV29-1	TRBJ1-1	CSVEMNTEAFF
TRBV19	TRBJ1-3	CASSIPGTNSGNTIYF
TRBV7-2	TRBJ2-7	CASSQGQGRYF
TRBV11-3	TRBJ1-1	CASSLDRGEAFF
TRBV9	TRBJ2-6	CASSVPRTGGSTNVLTF
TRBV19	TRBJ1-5	CASSTQGSNQPQHF
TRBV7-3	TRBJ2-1	CASSFRGGGYEQFF
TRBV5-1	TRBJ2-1	CASSLILAGGQHNEQFF
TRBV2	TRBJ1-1	CASSAQGAVAEAFF
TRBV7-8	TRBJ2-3	CASSNQGSDTQYF
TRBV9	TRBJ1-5	CASSVGQGTNQPQHF
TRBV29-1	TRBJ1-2	CSVEDQGLRGYTF
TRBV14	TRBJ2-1	CASSQDDGGLYNEQFF
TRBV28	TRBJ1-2	CASSLGGDGRYYGYTF
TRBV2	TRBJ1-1	CASSLSPSIGAFF
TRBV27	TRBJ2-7	CASSDGQGTYEQYF